This T cell receptor beta chain originates from a study of blood T cell repertoires in COVID-19. Study background: Nucleic acid was either cDNA or gDNA, and it came from T cells, B-cell-depleted T cells, or PBMCs.

Germline CDR1 reads SGHRS; CDR2 reads YFSETQ. CDR3 length: 13 amino acids. The V end was cut by 1 base, the J end by 3 bases, with 4 bases between. Source study methods: From reference gene primer amplification, estimates of nucleated cell counts were derived. Sequencing used immunoSEQ multiplex PCR; TCRdb keeps in-frame clones, though not all of them. V, J and clone size are taken as reported in that table, and D and trimming were inferred from the DNA itself. The repertoire holds some 70,000 clones, with more than 75% as singletons. The clonotype originates from a man aged 45 to 65 with active COVID-19. The chain is built from TRBV5-1 and TRBJ2-2; no definite D call. The sample consisted of peripheral blood. CDR3 loop: CASSLSDTGELFF. The CDR3 bases are TGCGCCAGCAGCTTGTCGGACACCGGGGAGCTGTTTTTT. Based on the CDR3 plus reference TRBV5-1 and TRBJ2-2, the full variable domain is KAGVTQTPRYLIKTRGQQVTLSCSPISGHRSVSWYQQTPGQGLQFLFEYFSETQRNKGNFPGRFSGRQFSNSRSEMNVSTLELGDSALYLCASSLSDTGELFFGEGSRLTVL.